These 2 T cell receptor beta chains came from one sample sequenced in a study of OX40 agonist ivuxolimab in advanced cancers. Libraries were constructed by the immunoSEQ multiplex PCR assay. TCRdb holds this immuneACCESS table with in-frame rearrangements only. Some clones are missing; in checked studies, unresolved V genes explain under half, and the rest has no known cause. The sample profile shows tens of thousands of clones; over 80% of them were found once. The ten largest clones add up to more than 1.5% of the sample. Sequencing used CD4+ or CD8+ T cells sorted from blood, obtained in a trial of the OX40 agonist ivuxolimab. All receptors come from an adult with an advanced solid tumor such as melanoma, head and neck, liver or kidney cancer.

The V gene is TRBV5-1, the J gene TRBJ2-3; 11 bases fit TRBD2. The CDR3 spans 15 residues. V was pared by 4 bases and J by 2 bases, with 3 bases of the junction left unmatched. Germline loops: CDR1 SGHRS, CDR2 YFSETQ. In DNA, the CDR3 is TGCGCCAGCAGCCCACTAGCGGGGGCCACAGATACGCAGTATTTT. Residues: CASSPLAGATDTQYF.

A few counts support this clone. The gene calls are TRBV7-8 and TRBJ2-1; D is ambiguous. Germline V CDR1 and CDR2: SGHVS, FQNEAQ. Deletions cut 5 bases from V and 10 bases from J, with 18 bases between. CDR3 length: 14 residues. The CDR3 DNA reads as TGTGCCAGCAGCCCTACGACGGCCAGCCGAGAGCAGTTCTTC. Protein: CASSPTTASREQFF.